This TCR beta chain was captured in a study of post-analysis software for immune sequencing data. Researchers reported that TCR beta cDNA libraries carried unique molecular identifiers. Using its own MiXCR run on the PCR reads, TCRdb lists one record per CDR3 protein. The sample contains about 820,000 distinct CDR3 sequences, approximately 50% of which appear only once. This clonotype was obtained from a girl aged 10-17 years with multiple sclerosis. Material: blood.

CDR3 sequence: CSARRVSSSMGGYTF. The CDR3 DNA reads TGCAGTGCTAGGAGAGTCAGCTCTTCTATGGGTGGCTACACCTTC. The chain employs TRBV20-1 and TRBJ1-2; D uncertain. Germline lookup yields CDR1 DFQATT and CDR2 SNEGSKA (reference sequence). The CDR3 is made up of 15 amino acids. The V end was cut by 3 bases, the J end by 7 bases, with 21 bases between.